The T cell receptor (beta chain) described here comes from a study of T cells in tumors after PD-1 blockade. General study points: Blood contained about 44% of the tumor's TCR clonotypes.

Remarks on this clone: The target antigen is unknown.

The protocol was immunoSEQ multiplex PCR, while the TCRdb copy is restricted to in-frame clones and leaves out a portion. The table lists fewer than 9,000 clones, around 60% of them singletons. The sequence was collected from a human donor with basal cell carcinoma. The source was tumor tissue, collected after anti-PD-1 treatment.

The CDR3: CAWSVGGVNSPLHF. The DNA of the CDR3 is TGTGCCTGGAGTGTAGGGGGTGTGAATTCACCCCTCCACTTT. V is TRBV30 and J is TRBJ1-6; possible D gene TRBD1, 6 bases. Trimming left V 0 bases short and J 7 bases short, with 10 bases between. CDR1 is GTSNPN, CDR2 SVGIG, per germline (reference sequence). This CDR3 comprises 14 residues.